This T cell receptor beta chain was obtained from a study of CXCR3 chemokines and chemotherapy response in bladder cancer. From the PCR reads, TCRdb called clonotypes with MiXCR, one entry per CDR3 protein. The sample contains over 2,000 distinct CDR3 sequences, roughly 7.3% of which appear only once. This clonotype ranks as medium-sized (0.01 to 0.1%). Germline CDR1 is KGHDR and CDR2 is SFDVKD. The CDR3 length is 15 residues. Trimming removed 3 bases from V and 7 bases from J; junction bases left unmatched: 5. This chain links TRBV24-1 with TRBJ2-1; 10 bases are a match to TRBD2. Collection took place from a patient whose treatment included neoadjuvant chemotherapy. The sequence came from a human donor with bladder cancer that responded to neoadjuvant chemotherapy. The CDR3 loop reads CATSDGSGGSNEQFF. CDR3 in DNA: TGTGCCACCAGTGATGGTAGCGGGGGGTCTAATGAGCAGTTCTTC.